These T cell receptor beta chains were read from a single sample in a study of shared clonotypes between healthy human individuals. Here immunoSEQ multiplex PCR was the method, and the copy in TCRdb shows in-frame clones only, minus some. The sample shows around 940,000 clones, 70% to 85% of them seen only once. The specimen was memory CD4+ T cells sorted from blood. These receptors came from a man between 18 and 35 years old in good health. Both conserved end residues are part of each CDR3. Each record gives: V gene, J gene, clone size, D gene, CDR3 protein, CDR3 DNA. A D gene is named only where the DNA matches it firmly. Clone size, where shown, is once, few, many, or a class for clones that have expanded.

TRBV6-5	TRBJ1-4	-	-	CASKRGSTNEKLFF	TGTGCCAGCAAGAGGGGGTCGACTAATGAAAAACTGTTTTTT
TRBV30	TRBJ2-5	-	-	CAWSLGPQKTQYF	TGTGCCTGGAGTCTAGGACCCCAAAAGACCCAGTACTTC
TRBV4-1	TRBJ1-1	-	-	CASSQGQINTEAFF	TGCGCCAGCAGCCAAGGACAGATAAACACTGAAGCTTTCTTT
TRBV5-4	TRBJ2-1	few	-	CASSLRGPNEQFF	TGTGCCAGCAGCTTGCGAGGGCCCAATGAGCAGTTCTTC
TRBV19	TRBJ1-5	-	-	CASSKYSNQPQHF	TGTGCCAGTAGTAAGTATAGCAATCAGCCCCAGCATTTT
TRBV10-3	TRBJ2-4	once	-	CAISEGGDGDIQYF	TGTGCCATCAGTGAAGGCGGGGACGGGGACATTCAGTACTTC
TRBV5-8	TRBJ2-5	-	-	CASTPRGVGKTQYF	TGTGCCAGCACGCCCAGGGGGGTAGGAAAGACCCAGTACTTC
TRBV9	TRBJ2-5	-	-	CASSVGSNQETQYF	TGTGCCAGCAGCGTTGGTAGTAACCAAGAGACCCAGTACTTC
TRBV10-2	TRBJ1-5	-	-	CASMGGEHQPQHF	TGCGCCAGCATGGGGGGAGAACATCAGCCCCAGCATTTT
TRBV5-8	TRBJ2-4	many	-	CASSHVGNIQYF	TGTGCCAGCAGCCACGTTGGGAACATTCAGTACTTC
TRBV28	TRBJ2-5	-	-	CASSSTPRETQYF	TGTGCCAGCAGTTCTACTCCCCGGGAGACCCAGTACTTC
TRBV5-1	TRBJ2-5	-	-	CASSFAGETQYF	TGCGCCAGCAGCTTCGCGGGAGAGACCCAGTACTTC
TRBV10-3	TRBJ2-6	once	-	CAISESTPGTGANVLTF	TGTGCCATCAGTGAGTCGACCCCGGGTACTGGGGCCAACGTCCTGACTTTC
TRBV14	TRBJ2-4	-	-	CASSLGGNIQYF	TGTGCCAGCAGCTTAGGCGGAAACATTCAGTACTTC
TRBV11-2	TRBJ2-1	-	-	CASSPRGSSGNEQFF	TGTGCCAGCAGCCCTCGGGGCTCGAGTGGGAATGAGCAGTTCTTC
TRBV18	TRBJ2-1	-	TRBD2	CASSPPRLAGGPSYNEQFF	TGTGCCAGCTCACCACCGAGACTAGCGGGAGGCCCCTCCTACAATGAGCAGTTCTTC
TRBV7-9	TRBJ1-5	-	-	CASAGYSNQPQHF	TGTGCCAGTGCTGGGTATAGCAATCAGCCCCAGCATTTT
TRBV5-1	TRBJ1-4	-	-	CASSLTATNEKLFF	TGCGCCAGCAGCTTGACAGCAACTAATGAAAAACTGTTTTTT
TRBV7-9	TRBJ2-5	-	TRBD2	CASSLRLASQETQYF	TGTGCCAGCAGCTTAAGACTAGCGAGTCAAGAGACCCAGTACTTC
TRBV2	TRBJ2-3	many	-	CASSPETGRTDTQYF	TGTGCCAGCAGTCCAGAGACAGGGAGGACAGATACGCAGTATTTT
TRBV27	TRBJ1-6	few	-	CASREQGNNSPLHF	TGTGCCAGCAGAGAGCAGGGAAACAATTCACCCCTCCACTTT
TRBV6-6	TRBJ2-1	-	-	CASSYYRLPGDEQFF	TGTGCCAGCAGTTACTACCGACTACCCGGGGATGAGCAGTTCTTC
TRBV5-6	TRBJ2-5	-	-	CASSFFGKTQYF	TGTGCCAGCAGCTTCTTTGGGAAGACCCAGTACTTC
TRBV29-1	TRBJ1-2	-	-	CSVGGTTTHNGYTF	TGCAGCGTTGGCGGGACAACTACTCACAATGGCTACACCTTC
TRBV12-5	TRBJ2-7	-	-	CASGLVDEQYF	TGTGCTAGTGGTTTGGTGGACGAGCAGTACTTC
TRBV15	TRBJ2-2	-	-	CATSTTGQGASYNTGELFF	TGTGCCACCAGCACTACGGGACAAGGGGCCTCATACAACACCGGGGAGCTGTTTTTT
TRBV11-2	TRBJ2-7	-	-	CASSLQPRSYEQYF	TGTGCCAGCAGCTTACAGCCGAGGAGCTACGAGCAGTACTTC
TRBV30	TRBJ2-1	once	-	CAWGGTSYNEQFF	TGTGCCTGGGGAGGGACGTCCTACAATGAGCAGTTCTTC
TRBV9	TRBJ1-2	-	TRBD1	CASSADREDGYTF	TGTGCCAGCAGCGCCGACAGGGAGGATGGCTACACCTTC
TRBV2	TRBJ1-3	-	TRBD1	CASSGQGDGNTIYF	TGTGCCAGCAGTGGACAGGGGGACGGAAACACCATATATTTT
TRBV6-5	TRBJ2-5	-	-	CASSYDGASKTQYF	TGTGCCAGCAGTTACGACGGGGCGTCCAAGACCCAGTACTTC
TRBV5-4	TRBJ2-3	-	-	CASSVSGGPADTQYF	TGTGCCAGCAGCGTATCAGGGGGGCCGGCTGATACGCAGTATTTT
TRBV28	TRBJ2-5	-	-	CASSPSATATQYF	TGTGCCAGCAGTCCGTCCGCCACGGCGACCCAGTACTTC
TRBV9	TRBJ2-3	few	-	CASSVVADTQYF	TGTGCCAGCAGCGTAGTTGCAGATACGCAGTATTTT
TRBV6-6	TRBJ2-7	-	-	CASTSVRYEQYF	TGTGCCAGCACCTCGGTACGGTACGAGCAGTACTTC
TRBV7-9	TRBJ1-4	-	TRBD1	CASSAGTGWTNEKLFF	TGTGCCAGCAGCGCCGGGACAGGGTGGACTAATGAAAAACTGTTTTTT
TRBV4-3	TRBJ1-6	-	-	CASSQDQGILSPLHF	TGCGCCAGCAGCCAAGATCAGGGTATTCTTTCACCCCTCCACTTT
TRBV6-5	TRBJ2-7	-	-	CASTNSYEQYF	TGTGCCAGCACCAATTCCTACGAGCAGTACTTC
TRBV19	TRBJ2-1	-	TRBD2	CASSSAGASNEQFF	TGTGCCAGTAGTAGTGCGGGAGCTTCCAATGAGCAGTTCTTC
TRBV27	TRBJ2-4	-	-	CASSSSKNIQYF	TGTGCCAGCAGTTCCTCCAAAAACATTCAGTACTTC
TRBV30	TRBJ2-7	-	TRBD2	CAWSGEGEQYF	TGTGCCTGGAGTGGGGAGGGAGAGCAGTACTTC
TRBV27	TRBJ2-5	-	-	CASSRDLNYRETQYF	TGTGCCAGCAGCAGGGACCTTAACTATCGGGAGACCCAGTACTTC
TRBV5-8	TRBJ2-7	-	TRBD1	CASSRPWKGANEQYF	TGTGCCAGCAGCCGCCCTTGGAAGGGGGCAAACGAGCAGTACTTC
TRBV30	TRBJ1-5	-	-	CAWSVGRNQPQHF	TGTGCCTGGAGTGTAGGCCGCAATCAGCCCCAGCATTTT
TRBV7-2	TRBJ1-2	-	-	CASSLGGAGRDTF	TGTGCCAGCAGCTTAGGGGGGGCAGGGCGCGACACCTTC
TRBV28	TRBJ1-5	-	-	CASYRGEAGNQPQHF	TGTGCCAGCTATCGGGGGGAAGCGGGAAATCAGCCCCAGCATTTT
TRBV16	TRBJ2-2	few	-	CASSQQGTTGELFF	TGTGCCAGCAGCCAACAAGGCACCACCGGGGAGCTGTTTTTT
TRBV6-5	TRBJ2-3	once	TRBD2	CASSYSGGGDTQYF	TGTGCCAGCAGTTACTCGGGCGGGGGAGATACGCAGTATTTT
TRBV5-4	TRBJ2-1	once	-	CASSLVPQGTYNEQFF	TGTGCCAGCAGCTTGGTCCCCCAAGGGACGTACAATGAGCAGTTCTTC